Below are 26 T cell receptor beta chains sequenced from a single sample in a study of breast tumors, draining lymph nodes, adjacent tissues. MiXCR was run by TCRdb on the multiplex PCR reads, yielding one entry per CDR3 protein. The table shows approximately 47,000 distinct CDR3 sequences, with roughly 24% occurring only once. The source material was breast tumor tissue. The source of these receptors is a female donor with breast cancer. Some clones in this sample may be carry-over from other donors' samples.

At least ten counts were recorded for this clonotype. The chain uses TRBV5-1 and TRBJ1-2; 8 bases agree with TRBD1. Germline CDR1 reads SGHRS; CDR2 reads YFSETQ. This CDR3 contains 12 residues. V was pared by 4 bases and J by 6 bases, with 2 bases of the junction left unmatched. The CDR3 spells CASSTDRDGYTF. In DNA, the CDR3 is TGCGCCAGCAGCACGGACAGGGATGGCTACACCTTC.

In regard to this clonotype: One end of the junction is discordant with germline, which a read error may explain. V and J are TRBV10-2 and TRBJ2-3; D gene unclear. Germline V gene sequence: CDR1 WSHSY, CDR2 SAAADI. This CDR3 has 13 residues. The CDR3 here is CAGRFASADTQYF. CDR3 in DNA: TGCGCCGGCAGATTTGCCAGCGCAGATACGCAGTATTTT.

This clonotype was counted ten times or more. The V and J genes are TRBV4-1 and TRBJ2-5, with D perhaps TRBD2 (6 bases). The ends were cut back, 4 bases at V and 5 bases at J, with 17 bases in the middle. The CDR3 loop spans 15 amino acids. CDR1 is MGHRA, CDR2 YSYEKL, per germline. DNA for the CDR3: TGCGCCAGCAGCCTCGGGGGAGCGAGCAGGGAGACCCAGTACTTC. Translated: CASSLGGASRETQYF.

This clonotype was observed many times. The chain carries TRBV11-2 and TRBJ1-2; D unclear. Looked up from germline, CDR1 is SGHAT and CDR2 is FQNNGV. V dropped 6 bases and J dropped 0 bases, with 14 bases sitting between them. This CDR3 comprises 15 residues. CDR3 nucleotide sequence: TGTGCCAGCAGTGACCTCGCCATTGCTAACTATGGCTACACCTTC. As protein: CASSDLAIANYGYTF.

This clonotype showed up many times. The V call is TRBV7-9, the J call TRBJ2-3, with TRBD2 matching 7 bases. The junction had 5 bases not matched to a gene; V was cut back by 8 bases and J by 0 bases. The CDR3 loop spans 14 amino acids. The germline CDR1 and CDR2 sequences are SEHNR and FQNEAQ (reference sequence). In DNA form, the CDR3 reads TGTGCCAGCCGAGATAGCGGGAGCACAGATACGCAGTATTTT. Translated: CASRDSGSTDTQYF.

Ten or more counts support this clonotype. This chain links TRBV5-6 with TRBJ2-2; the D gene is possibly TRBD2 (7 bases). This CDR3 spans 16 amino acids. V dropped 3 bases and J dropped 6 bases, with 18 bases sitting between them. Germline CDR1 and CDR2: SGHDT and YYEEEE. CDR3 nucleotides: TGTGCCAGCAGCTCCGGGCTAGGGGGGGCGCCCGGGGAGCTGTTTTTT. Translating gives CASSSGLGGAPGELFF.

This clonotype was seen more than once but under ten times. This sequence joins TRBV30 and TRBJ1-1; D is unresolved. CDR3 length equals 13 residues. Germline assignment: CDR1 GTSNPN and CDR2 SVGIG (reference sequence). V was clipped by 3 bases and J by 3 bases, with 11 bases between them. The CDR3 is CAWSIQRHTEAFF. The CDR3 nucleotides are TGTGCCTGGAGCATACAGAGACACACTGAAGCTTTCTTT.

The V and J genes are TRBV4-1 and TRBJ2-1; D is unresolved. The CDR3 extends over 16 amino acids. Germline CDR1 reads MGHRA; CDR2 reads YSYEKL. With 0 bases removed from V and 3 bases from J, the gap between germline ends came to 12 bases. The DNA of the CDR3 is TGCGCCAGCAGCCAAGATATAAACCCAGTCTACAATGAGCAGTTCTTC. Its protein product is CASSQDINPVYNEQFF.

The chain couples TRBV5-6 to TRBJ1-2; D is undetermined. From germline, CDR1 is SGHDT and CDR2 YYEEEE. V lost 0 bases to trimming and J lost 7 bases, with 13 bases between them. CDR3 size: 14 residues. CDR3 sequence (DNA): TGTGCCAGCAGCTTGGCTAATTTACCATGTGGCTACACCTTC. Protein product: CASSLANLPCGYTF.

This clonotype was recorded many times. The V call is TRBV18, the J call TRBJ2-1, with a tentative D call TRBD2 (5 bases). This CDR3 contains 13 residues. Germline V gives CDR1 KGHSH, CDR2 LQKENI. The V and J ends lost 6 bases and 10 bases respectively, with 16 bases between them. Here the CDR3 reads CASSRPDLVEQFF. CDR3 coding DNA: TGTGCCAGCTCTCGGCCGGACTTAGTAGAGCAGTTCTTC.

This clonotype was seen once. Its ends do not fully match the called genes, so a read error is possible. CDR3 sequence: CASSSDSGDTIYF. For the CDR3, the DNA is TGCGCCAGCAGCTCGGATAGTGGAGACACCATATATTTT. V gene TRBV5-1 combines with J gene TRBJ1-3; D is uncertain. The CDR3 runs 13 residues. CDR1 and CDR2 from the germline V gene are SGHRS and YFSETQ.

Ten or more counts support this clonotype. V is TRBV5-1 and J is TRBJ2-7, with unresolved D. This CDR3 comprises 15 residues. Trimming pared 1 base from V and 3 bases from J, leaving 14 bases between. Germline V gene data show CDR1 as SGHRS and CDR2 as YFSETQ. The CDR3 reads CASSLLHDTFYEQYF. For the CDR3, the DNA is TGCGCCAGCAGCTTGCTGCACGACACTTTCTACGAGCAGTACTTC.

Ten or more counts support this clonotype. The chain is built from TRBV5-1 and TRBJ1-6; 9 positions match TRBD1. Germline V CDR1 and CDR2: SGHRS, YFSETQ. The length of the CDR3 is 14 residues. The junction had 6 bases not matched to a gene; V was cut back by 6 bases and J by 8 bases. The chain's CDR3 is CASTSQGADSPLHF. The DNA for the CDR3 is TGCGCCAGCACCTCACAGGGGGCTGATTCACCCCTCCACTTT.

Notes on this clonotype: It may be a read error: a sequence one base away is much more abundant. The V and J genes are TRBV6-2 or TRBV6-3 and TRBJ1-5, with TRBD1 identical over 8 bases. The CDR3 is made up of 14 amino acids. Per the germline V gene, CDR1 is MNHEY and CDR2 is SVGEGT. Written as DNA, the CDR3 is TGTGCCAGCAGTGTGACAGGGGTTGGACAGCTCCAGCATTTT. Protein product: CASSVTGVGQLQHF.

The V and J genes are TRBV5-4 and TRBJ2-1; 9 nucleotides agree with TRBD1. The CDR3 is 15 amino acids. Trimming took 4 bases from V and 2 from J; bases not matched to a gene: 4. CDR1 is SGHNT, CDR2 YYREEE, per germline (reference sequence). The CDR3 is CASSPRDRAYNEQFF. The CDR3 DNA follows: TGTGCCAGCAGCCCCCGGGACAGGGCCTACAATGAGCAGTTCTTC.

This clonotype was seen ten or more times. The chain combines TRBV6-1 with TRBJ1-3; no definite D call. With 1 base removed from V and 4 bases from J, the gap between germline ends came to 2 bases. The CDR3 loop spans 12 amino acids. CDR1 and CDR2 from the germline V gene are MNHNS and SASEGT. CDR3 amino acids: CASSEGGNTIYF. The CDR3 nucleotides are TGTGCCAGCAGTGAAGGGGGAAACACCATATATTTT.

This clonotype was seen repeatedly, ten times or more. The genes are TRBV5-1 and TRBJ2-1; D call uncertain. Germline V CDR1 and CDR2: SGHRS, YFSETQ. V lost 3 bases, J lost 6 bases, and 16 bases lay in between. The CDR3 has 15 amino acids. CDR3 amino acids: CASSSTFTAANEQFF. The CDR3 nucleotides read TGCGCCAGCAGCTCCACGTTTACCGCCGCCAATGAGCAGTTCTTC.

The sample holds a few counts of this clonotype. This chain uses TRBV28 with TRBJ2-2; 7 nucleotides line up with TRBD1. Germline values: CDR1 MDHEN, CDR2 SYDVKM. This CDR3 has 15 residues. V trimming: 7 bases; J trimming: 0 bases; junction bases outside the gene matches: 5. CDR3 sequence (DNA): TGTGCCAGCACTAGGACAGGCCCGAACACCGGGGAGCTGTTTTTT. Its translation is CASTRTGPNTGELFF.

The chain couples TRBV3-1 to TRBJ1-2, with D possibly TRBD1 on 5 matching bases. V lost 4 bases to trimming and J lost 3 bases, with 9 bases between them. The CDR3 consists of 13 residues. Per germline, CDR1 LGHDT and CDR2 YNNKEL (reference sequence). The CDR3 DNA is TGTGCCAGCAGCCCGGGACGGGACTATGGCTACACCTTC. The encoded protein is CASSPGRDYGYTF.

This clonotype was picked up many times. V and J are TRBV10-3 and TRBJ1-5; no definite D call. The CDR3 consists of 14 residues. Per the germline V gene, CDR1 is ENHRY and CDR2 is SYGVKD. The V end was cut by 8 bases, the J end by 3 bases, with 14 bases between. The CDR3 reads CAIYSGNINQPQHF. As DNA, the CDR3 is TGTGCCATCTACAGTGGGAATATCAATCAGCCCCAGCATTTT.

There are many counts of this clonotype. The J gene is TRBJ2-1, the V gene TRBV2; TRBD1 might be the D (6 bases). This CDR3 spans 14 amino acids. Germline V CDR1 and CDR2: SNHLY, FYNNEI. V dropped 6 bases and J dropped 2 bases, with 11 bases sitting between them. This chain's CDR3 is CASRIGQTYNEQFF. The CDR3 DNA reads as TGTGCCAGCAGGATAGGACAGACCTACAATGAGCAGTTCTTC.

CDR3 loop: CASSYAGGSTEAFF. DNA for the CDR3: TGTGCCAGCAGTTACGCAGGGGGGAGCACTGAAGCTTTCTTT. The chain carries TRBV6-6 and TRBJ1-1, with 7 bases matching TRBD1. Germline V gives CDR1 MNHNY, CDR2 SVGAGI (reference sequence). The CDR3 consists of 14 residues. V trimming: 2 bases; J trimming: 4 bases; junction bases outside the gene matches: 4.

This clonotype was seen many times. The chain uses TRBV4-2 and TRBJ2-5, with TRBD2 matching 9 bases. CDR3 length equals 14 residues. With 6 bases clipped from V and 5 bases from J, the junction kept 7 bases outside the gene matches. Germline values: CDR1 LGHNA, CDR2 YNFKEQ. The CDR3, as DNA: TGTGCCAGCAGTAGCGGGGGCCTCATGGAGACCCAGTACTTC. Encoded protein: CASSSGGLMETQYF.

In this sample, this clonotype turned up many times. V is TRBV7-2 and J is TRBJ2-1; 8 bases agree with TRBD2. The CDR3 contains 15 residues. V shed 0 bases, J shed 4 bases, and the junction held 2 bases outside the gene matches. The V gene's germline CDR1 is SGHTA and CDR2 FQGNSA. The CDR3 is CASSLASSGYNEQFF. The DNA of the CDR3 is TGTGCCAGCAGCTTAGCATCTAGCGGGTACAATGAGCAGTTCTTC.

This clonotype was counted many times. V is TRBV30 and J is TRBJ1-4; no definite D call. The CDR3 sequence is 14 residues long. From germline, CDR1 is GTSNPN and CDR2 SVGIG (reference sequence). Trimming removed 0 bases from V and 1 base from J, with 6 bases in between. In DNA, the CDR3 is TGTGCCTGGAGTGTTTGGGGAACTAATGAAAAACTGTTTTTT. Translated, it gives CAWSVWGTNEKLFF.

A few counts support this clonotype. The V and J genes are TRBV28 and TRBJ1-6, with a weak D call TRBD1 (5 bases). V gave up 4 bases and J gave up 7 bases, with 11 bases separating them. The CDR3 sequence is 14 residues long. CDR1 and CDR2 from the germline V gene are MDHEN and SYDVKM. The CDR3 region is CASSYRSHNSPLHF. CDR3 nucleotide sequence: TGTGCCAGCAGTTACAGGAGCCACAATTCACCCCTCCACTTT.